The entry that follows covers one T cell receptor (beta chain) sequence. Its target is not known. The data were taken from a study of CD8 T cells in Susac syndrome. General study points: It was acknowledged in the study that its TCR sequencing and HLA analysis involved a relatively small number of individuals.

Per germline, CDR1 MNHEY and CDR2 SMNVEV (reference sequence). V shed 3 bases and J shed 6 bases, with 11 bases lying between them. There are 13 residues in the CDR3. RNA was extracted with the RNeasy kit, and a quantity of roughly 0.5 to 1 ug was reverse transcribed using random hexamers. Coverage of TCR beta CDR3 amplification by immunoSEQ multiplex PCR extended to 54 Vbeta and 13 Jbeta. Via MiXCR, TCRdb re-called the immunoSEQ multiplex PCR reads, giving one row per CDR3 protein. The repertoire holds approximately 300,000 distinct CDR3 sequences, with around 85% as singletons. TCR beta sequencing covered blood CD8+ and CD4+ T cells. FACS was used to enrich TEMRA cells, whereas the CD8+ and CD4+ T cells were obtained by negative isolation.

The chain has TRBV27 and TRBJ1-2; D not certain. The origin of this receptor is a human donor with multiple sclerosis. The sequenced material came from CD8+ T cells from PBMCs. CDR3 nucleotide sequence: TGTGCCAGCAGTTTGTATAGTACGGATGGCTACACCTTC. Amino acids: CASSLYSTDGYTF.